These 21 T cell receptor beta chains share one sample of origin, sequenced in a study of PD-1 blockade in mismatch repair-deficient tumors. TCRdb's table, derived via immunoSEQ multiplex PCR, lists solely in-frame clones and lacks some. The table records approximately 100,000 clones, 82% of them present only once. The specimen was peripheral blood, collected about 33 weeks after starting pembrolizumab. The receptors here all came from an adult with mismatch repair-deficient cancer.

This chain connects TRBV11-3 to TRBJ2-1; a weak D match, TRBD2 (6 bases). Germline CDR1 reads SGHNT; CDR2 reads YENEEA. The CDR3 has 14 amino acids. Trimming removed 1 base from V and 7 bases from J, with 11 bases in between. This CDR3 is CASSLVASVNEQFF. CDR3 coding DNA: TGTGCCAGCAGCTTAGTGGCTAGCGTGAATGAGCAGTTCTTC.

This chain links TRBV6-6 with TRBJ1-5; D gene ambiguous. CDR3 length equals 14 residues. V lost 0 bases and J lost 7, with 10 bases in between. Per the germline V gene, CDR1 is MNHNY and CDR2 is SVGAGI (reference sequence). In DNA form, the CDR3 reads TGTGCCAGCAGTTACTCGGGGTCCGACCAGCCCCAGCATTTT. Protein: CASSYSGSDQPQHF.

This clone has only a few counts. The chain couples TRBV5-6 to TRBJ2-1, with 11 bases that match TRBD2. The V gene's germline CDR1 is SGHDT and CDR2 YYEEEE. V shed 4 bases and J 5 bases; nucleotides not matched to a gene: 5. The CDR3 is 15 residues long. The CDR3 loop reads CASSEGLAVHNEQFF. The CDR3 DNA follows: TGTGCCAGCAGCGAGGGACTAGCGGTCCACAATGAGCAGTTCTTC.

This chain joins TRBV7-9 and TRBJ2-1; TRBD1 matches 9 bases. Germline CDR1 reads SEHNR; CDR2 reads FQNEAQ (reference sequence). V lost 5 bases, J lost 4 bases, and 9 bases stayed unmatched. This CDR3 spans 16 amino acids. CDR3 DNA sequence: TGTGCCAGCAGCGTAAGATCTGGGACAGGGTACAATGAGCAGTTCTTC. It translates to CASSVRSGTGYNEQFF.

The CDR3 sequence: CASRPAGINQPQHF. The DNA of the CDR3 is TGTGCCAGCAGGCCCGCGGGGATAAATCAGCCCCAGCATTTT. This sequence joins TRBV28 and TRBJ1-5, with D unresolved. The CDR3 spans 14 residues. The ends were cut back, 6 bases at V and 4 bases at J, with 13 bases in the middle. The V gene's germline CDR1 is MDHEN and CDR2 SYDVKM.

The V gene is TRBV5-6, the J gene TRBJ2-1; the match to TRBD1 covers 7 bases. V was clipped by 4 bases and J by 3 bases; unmatched bases: 19. There are 19 residues in the CDR3. Looked up from germline, CDR1 is SGHDT and CDR2 is YYEEEE. This chain's CDR3 is CASSGDSHTYRDIYNEQFF. In DNA form, the CDR3 reads TGTGCCAGCAGCGGGGACAGTCATACCTACCGTGATATCTACAATGAGCAGTTCTTC.

This clone came up a few times. This chain joins TRBV6-6 and TRBJ2-3; a weak D match, TRBD1 (6 bases). The V gene lost 0 bases and the J gene lost 0 bases, with 7 bases spanning the gap. This CDR3 has 15 amino acids. Per the germline V gene, CDR1 is MNHNY and CDR2 is SVGAGI (reference sequence). CDR3 loop: CASSYSTGSTDTQYF. The DNA of the CDR3 is TGTGCCAGCAGTTACTCTACAGGGAGCACAGATACGCAGTATTTT.

The CDR3 loop is CASSLTAGPSYEQYF. The CDR3 region has the DNA TGTGCCAGCAGCTTGACAGCGGGTCCGAGCTACGAGCAGTACTTC. J is TRBJ2-7 and V is TRBV11-3, with TRBD2 as a possible D gene (6 bases). The V gene lost 3 bases and the J gene lost 3 bases, with 15 bases spanning the gap. Germline values: CDR1 SGHNT, CDR2 YENEEA. This CDR3 spans 15 amino acids.

This chain links TRBV11-1 with TRBJ2-7, with unresolved D. The germline CDR1 and CDR2 sequences are SGHAT and FQDESV (reference sequence). V lost 5 bases, J lost 6 bases, and 8 bases lay in between. The CDR3 contains 11 residues. The CDR3: CASSEVSEQYF. The CDR3 DNA reads TGTGCCAGCAGCGAAGTGTCCGAGCAGTACTTC.

J is TRBJ1-3 and V is TRBV6-5, with 10 bases aligning to TRBD1. Germline trimming cut 4 bases from V and 4 bases from J; bases unmatched to any gene: 7. The CDR3 has 16 amino acids. Germline values: CDR1 MNHEY, CDR2 SVGAGI. CDR3 in DNA: TGTGCCAGCAGTTCAAGCCCGACAGGGGGCGGAAACACCATATATTTT. It codes for CASSSSPTGGGNTIYF.

The chain uses TRBV11-2 and TRBJ2-1, with TRBD1 identical over 8 bases. Trimming removed 4 bases from V and 2 bases from J; junction bases left unmatched: 7. CDR1 is SGHAT, CDR2 FQNNGV, per germline. The CDR3 is made up of 16 amino acids. The DNA for the CDR3 is TGTGCCAGCAGCTCCACCGGACAGGGAACCTACAATGAGCAGTTCTTC. This codes for CASSSTGQGTYNEQFF.

The CDR3 region has the DNA TGTGCCAGCAGTTACCTCGTGACCGGGGGCGAGCAGTACTTC. Translated, it gives CASSYLVTGGEQYF. V usage is TRBV6-5 and J usage is TRBJ2-7; D is possibly TRBD2 (6 bases). This CDR3 has 14 amino acids. In germline, CDR1 is MNHEY, CDR2 SVGAGI. Trimming removed 2 bases at V and 6 bases at J, with 14 bases between.

The genes are TRBV2 and TRBJ2-7; TRBD2 matches at 9 bases. V was pared by 4 bases and J by 2 bases, with 0 bases of the junction left unmatched. There are 13 residues in the CDR3. Germline CDR1 and CDR2: SNHLY and FYNNEI. DNA of the CDR3: TGTGCCAGCAGTGGGACTAGCGCCTACGAGCAGTACTTC. Encoded protein: CASSGTSAYEQYF. Full variable domain (remainder filled in from reference TRBV2 and TRBJ2-7): EPEVTQTPSHQVTQMGQEVILRCVPISNHLYFYWYRQILGQKVEFLVSFYNNEISEKSEIFDDQFSVERPDGSNFTLKIRSTKLEDSAMYFCASSGTSAYEQYFGPGTRLTVT.

The chain has TRBV4-2 and TRBJ1-3; TRBD1 is a possible D gene (6 bases). The ends were cut back, 4 bases at V and 3 bases at J, with 16 bases in the middle. The germline V gene has CDR1 LGHNA and CDR2 YNFKEQ. The CDR3 length is 16 residues. The CDR3 loop is CASSPHKDSLGNTIYF. CDR3 in DNA: TGTGCCAGCAGCCCTCATAAGGACAGCCTTGGAAACACCATATATTTT.

The chain links TRBV19 to TRBJ2-1; 10 positions match TRBD2. Germline CDR1 reads LNHDA; CDR2 reads SQIVND (reference sequence). This CDR3 comprises 16 residues. V trimming: 5 bases; J trimming: 3 bases; junction bases outside the gene matches: 7. The CDR3 coding sequence is TGTGCCAGTAGTGATACAAGCGGGAGGGTCTACAATGAGCAGTTCTTC. The encoded protein is CASSDTSGRVYNEQFF.

This rearrangement joins TRBV5-1 to TRBJ2-5; perhaps TRBD1 as D (6 bases). The germline V and J ends were trimmed by 0 bases and 4 bases, with 16 bases remaining between them. Germline V CDR1 and CDR2: SGHRS, YFSETQ. The CDR3 is 16 amino acids. Written as DNA, the CDR3 is TGCGCCAGCAGCTTGGGGACAGACTCCCTCCGAGAGACCCAGTACTTC. Its protein is CASSLGTDSLRETQYF.

This chain uses TRBV9 with TRBJ1-2; 9 bases are a match to TRBD1. V was clipped by 0 bases and J by 8 bases; unmatched bases: 5. The CDR3 spans 14 residues. CDR1 is SGDLS, CDR2 YYNGEE, per germline. CDR3 loop: CASSVDGDRVGYTF. CDR3 DNA sequence: TGTGCCAGCAGCGTAGACGGGGACAGGGTGGGCTACACCTTC.

The chain joins TRBV10-3 to TRBJ2-7, with 7 bases that match TRBD2. The CDR3 consists of 11 residues. CDR1 ENHRY and CDR2 SYGVKD come from the germline V gene. V shed 4 bases, J shed 9 bases, and the junction held 3 bases outside the gene matches. CDR3 amino acids: CAISGGEGQYF. DNA for the CDR3: TGTGCCATCAGTGGGGGGGAGGGGCAGTACTTC.

The genes are TRBV2 and TRBJ2-7, with 8 bases identical to TRBD2. The trim removed 4 bases at V and 6 bases at J, leaving 11 bases unmatched. This CDR3 comprises 15 residues. Germline values: CDR1 SNHLY, CDR2 FYNNEI. The CDR3 DNA sequence: TGTGCCAGCAGTGCTTTGTTAGCGGGATCCGTCGAGCAGTACTTC. Protein: CASSALLAGSVEQYF. Full variable domain (remainder filled in from reference TRBV2 and TRBJ2-7): EPEVTQTPSHQVTQMGQEVILRCVPISNHLYFYWYRQILGQKVEFLVSFYNNEISEKSEIFDDQFSVERPDGSNFTLKIRSTKLEDSAMYFCASSALLAGSVEQYFGPGTRLTVT.

This chain connects TRBV19 to TRBJ1-2; D might be TRBD1 (5 bases). Trimming shortened V by 3 bases and J by 3 bases, and 20 bases separated the two germline ends. Germline values: CDR1 LNHDA, CDR2 SQIVND (reference sequence). The CDR3 has 17 residues. Here the CDR3 DNA reads TGTGCCAGTAGTATGGGGAACGGAGGGACGGCTGACTATGGCTACACCTTC. Its translation is CASSMGNGGTADYGYTF.

This chain links TRBV2 with TRBJ2-3; possibly TRBD2 for D (5 bases). CDR3 length: 12 residues. The germline V and J ends were trimmed by 5 bases and 5 bases, with 8 bases remaining between them. The germline V gene encodes CDR1 SNHLY and CDR2 FYNNEI. The chain's CDR3 is CASSYGLDTQYF. The CDR3, as DNA: TGTGCCAGCAGTTACGGACTAGATACGCAGTATTTT.